This T cell receptor beta chain was sequenced in a study of blood T cell repertoires in COVID-19. The CDR3 has 14 amino acids. V shed 5 bases and J 5 bases; nucleotides not matched to a gene: 6. Per germline, CDR1 KGHSH and CDR2 LQKENI. Sequenced by immunoSEQ multiplex PCR; TCRdb stores in-frame clones only, minus some. The sample has 250,000 to 300,000 clones; roughly 90% are singletons. Sample: peripheral blood. The receptor was isolated from a woman aged 55-70 years with acute or convalescent COVID-19. The rearrangement joins TRBV18 to TRBJ2-1; TRBD1 matches at 7 bases. CDR3 amino acids: CASSATGSNNEQFF. The CDR3 nucleotides read TGTGCCAGCTCAGCGACAGGGTCGAACAATGAGCAGTTCTTC.